This T cell receptor (beta chain) was identified during a study of blood T cells in healthy people across ages. On this clonotype itself: As yet, its antigen is unknown.

Study-wide findings and caveats: While age rose, TCR beta diversity per million T cells dropped in a roughly linear way. Both naive CD4+ cell counts and diversity were greater in long-lived donors than in aged donors.

Unmatched junction bases numbered 8, after V lost 5 bases and J lost 1 base. The CDR3 is made up of 17 amino acids. Primers used in a second PCR of about 7 to 12 cycles were a sample-barcoded 5' primer and a J-beta primer mix. Via MiXCR, TCRdb re-called the 5' RACE reads, giving one row per CDR3 protein. This sample yields about 760,000 distinct CDR3 sequences, of which 25% are seen a single time; 9% to 9.5% belongs to the top ten. This sample was also put to use in a study of T cells of mothers and their children.

This chain links TRBV12-3 or TRBV12-4 with TRBJ1-6, with 7 positions matching TRBD1. The TCR was taken from a boy aged 5-17 years in good health. Input material: blood. The CDR3 sequence: CASSHRGRSSYNSPLHF. CDR3 in DNA: TGTGCCAGCAGTCATAGGGGGCGAAGTTCCTATAATTCACCCCTCCACTTT.